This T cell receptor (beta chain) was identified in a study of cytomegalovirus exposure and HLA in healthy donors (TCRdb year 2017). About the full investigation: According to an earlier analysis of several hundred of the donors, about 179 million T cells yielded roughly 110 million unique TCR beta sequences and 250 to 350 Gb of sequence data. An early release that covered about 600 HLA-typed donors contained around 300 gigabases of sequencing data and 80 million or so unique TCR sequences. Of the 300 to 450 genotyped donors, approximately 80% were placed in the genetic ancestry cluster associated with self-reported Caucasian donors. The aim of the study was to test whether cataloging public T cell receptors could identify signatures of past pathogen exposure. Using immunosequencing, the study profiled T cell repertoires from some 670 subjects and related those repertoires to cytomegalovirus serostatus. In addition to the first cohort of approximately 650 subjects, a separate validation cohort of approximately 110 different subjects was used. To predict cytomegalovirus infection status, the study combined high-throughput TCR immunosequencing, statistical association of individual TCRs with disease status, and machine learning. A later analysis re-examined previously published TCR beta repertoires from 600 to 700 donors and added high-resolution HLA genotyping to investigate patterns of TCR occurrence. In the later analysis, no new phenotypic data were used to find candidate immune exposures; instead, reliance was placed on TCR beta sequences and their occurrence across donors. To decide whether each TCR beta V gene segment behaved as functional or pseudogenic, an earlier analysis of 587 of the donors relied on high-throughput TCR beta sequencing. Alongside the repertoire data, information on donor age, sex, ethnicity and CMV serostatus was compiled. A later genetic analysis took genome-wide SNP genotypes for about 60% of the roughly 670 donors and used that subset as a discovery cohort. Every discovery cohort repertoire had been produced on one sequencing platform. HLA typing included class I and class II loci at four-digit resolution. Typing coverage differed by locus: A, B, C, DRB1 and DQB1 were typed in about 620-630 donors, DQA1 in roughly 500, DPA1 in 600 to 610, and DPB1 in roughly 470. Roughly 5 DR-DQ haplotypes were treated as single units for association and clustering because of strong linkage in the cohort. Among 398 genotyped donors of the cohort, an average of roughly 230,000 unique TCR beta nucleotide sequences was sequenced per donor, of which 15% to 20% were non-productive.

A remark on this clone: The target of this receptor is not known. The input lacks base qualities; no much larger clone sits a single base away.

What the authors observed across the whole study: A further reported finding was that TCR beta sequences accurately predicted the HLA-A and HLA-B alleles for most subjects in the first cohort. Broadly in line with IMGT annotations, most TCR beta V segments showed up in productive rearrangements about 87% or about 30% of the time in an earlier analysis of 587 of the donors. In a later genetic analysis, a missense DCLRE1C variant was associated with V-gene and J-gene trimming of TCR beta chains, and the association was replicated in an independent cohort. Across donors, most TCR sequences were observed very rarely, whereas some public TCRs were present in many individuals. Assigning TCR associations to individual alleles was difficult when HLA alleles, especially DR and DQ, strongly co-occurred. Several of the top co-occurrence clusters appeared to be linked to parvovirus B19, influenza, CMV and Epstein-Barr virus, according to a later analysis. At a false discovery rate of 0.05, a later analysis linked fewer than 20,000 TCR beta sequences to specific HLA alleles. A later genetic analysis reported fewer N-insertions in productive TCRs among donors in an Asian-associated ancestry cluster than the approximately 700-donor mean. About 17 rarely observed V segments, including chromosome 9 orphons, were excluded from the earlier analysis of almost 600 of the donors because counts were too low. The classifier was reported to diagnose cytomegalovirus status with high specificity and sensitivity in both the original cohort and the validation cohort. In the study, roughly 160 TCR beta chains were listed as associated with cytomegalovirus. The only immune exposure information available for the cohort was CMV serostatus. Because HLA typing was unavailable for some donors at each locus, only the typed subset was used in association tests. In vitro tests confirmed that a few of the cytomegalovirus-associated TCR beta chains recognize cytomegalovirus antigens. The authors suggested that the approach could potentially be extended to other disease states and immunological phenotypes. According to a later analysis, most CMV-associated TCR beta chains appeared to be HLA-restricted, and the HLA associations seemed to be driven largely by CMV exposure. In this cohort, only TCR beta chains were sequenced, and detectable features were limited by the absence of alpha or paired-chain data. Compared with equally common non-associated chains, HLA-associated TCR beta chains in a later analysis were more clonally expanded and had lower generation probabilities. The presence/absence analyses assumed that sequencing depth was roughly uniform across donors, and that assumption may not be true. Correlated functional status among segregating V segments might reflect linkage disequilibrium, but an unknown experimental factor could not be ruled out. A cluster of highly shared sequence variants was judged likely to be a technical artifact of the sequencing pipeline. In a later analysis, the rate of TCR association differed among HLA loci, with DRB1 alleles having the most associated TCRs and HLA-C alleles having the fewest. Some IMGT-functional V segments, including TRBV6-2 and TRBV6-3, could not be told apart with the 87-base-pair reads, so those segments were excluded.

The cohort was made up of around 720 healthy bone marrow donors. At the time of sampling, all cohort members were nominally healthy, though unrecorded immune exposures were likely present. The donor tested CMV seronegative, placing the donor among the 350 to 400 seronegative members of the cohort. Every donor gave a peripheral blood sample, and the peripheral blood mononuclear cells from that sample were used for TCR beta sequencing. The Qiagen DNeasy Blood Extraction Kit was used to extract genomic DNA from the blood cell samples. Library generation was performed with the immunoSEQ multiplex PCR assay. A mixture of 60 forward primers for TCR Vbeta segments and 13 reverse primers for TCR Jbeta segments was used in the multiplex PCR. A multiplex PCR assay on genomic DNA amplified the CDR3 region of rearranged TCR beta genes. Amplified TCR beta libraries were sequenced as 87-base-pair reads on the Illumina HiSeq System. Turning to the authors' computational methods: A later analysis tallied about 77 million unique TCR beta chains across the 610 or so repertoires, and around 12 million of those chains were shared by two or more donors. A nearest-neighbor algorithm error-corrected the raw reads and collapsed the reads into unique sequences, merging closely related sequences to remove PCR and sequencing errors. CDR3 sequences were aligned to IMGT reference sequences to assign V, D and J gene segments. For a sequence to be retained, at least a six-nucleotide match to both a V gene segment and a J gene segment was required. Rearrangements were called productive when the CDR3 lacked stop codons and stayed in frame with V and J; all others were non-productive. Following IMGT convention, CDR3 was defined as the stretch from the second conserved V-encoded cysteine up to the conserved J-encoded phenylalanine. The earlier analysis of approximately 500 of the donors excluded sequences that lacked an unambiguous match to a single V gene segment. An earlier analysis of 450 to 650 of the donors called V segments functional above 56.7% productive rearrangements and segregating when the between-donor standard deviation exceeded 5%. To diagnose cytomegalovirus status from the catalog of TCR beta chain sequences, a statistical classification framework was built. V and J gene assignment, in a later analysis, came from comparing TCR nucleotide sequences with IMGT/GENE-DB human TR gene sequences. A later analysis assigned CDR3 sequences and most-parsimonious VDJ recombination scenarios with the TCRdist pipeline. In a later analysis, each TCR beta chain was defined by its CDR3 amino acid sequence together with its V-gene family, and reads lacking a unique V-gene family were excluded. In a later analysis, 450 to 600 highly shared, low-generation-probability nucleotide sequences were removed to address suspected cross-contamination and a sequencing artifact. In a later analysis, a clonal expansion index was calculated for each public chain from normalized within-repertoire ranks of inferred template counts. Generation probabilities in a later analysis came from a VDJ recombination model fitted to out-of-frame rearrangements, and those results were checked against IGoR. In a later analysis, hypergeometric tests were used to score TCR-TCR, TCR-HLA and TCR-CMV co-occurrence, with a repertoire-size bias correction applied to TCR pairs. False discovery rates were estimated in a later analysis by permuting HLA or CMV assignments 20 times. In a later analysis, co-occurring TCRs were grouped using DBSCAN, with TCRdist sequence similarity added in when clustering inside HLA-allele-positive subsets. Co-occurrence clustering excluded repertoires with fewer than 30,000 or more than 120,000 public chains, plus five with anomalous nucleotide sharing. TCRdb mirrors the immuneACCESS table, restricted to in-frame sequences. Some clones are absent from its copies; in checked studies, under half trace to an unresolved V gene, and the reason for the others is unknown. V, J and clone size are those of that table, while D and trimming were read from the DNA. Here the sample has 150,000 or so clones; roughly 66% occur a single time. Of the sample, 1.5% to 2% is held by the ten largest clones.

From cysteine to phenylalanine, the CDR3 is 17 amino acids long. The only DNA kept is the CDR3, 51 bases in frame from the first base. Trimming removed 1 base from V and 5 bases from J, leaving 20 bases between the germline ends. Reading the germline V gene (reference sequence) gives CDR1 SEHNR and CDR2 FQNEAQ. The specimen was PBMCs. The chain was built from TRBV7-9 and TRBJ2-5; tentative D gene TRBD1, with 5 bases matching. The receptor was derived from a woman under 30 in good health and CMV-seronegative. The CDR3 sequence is CASSLGTRVVPTETQYF. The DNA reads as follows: TGTGCCAGCAGCTTAGGGACCAGGGTCGTTCCGACTGAGACCCAGTACTTC.